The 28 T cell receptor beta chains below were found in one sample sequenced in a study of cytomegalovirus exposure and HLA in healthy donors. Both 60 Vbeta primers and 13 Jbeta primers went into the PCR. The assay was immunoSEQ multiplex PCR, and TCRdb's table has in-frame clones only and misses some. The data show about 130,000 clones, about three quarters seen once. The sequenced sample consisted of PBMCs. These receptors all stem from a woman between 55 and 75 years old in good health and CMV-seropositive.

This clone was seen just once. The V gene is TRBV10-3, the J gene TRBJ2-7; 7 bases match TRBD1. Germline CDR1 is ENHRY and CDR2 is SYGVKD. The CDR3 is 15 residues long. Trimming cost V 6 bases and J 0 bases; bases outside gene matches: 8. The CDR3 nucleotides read TGTGCCATCAGGCTGGGACAGAAGAGCTCCTACGAGCAGTACTTC. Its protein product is CAIRLGQKSSYEQYF.

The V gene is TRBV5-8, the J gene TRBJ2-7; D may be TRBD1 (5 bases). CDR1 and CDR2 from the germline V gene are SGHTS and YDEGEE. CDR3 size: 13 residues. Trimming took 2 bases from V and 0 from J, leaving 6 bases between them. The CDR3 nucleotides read TGTGCCAGCAGCTTACAGGTCTCCTACGAGCAGTACTTC. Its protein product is CASSLQVSYEQYF.

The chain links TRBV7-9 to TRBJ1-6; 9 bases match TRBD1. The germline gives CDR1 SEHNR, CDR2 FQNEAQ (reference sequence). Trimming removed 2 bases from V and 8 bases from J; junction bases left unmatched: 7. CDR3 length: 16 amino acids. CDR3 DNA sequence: TGTGCCAGCAGCTTAACGGGACAGGGAGTACATTCACCCCTCCACTTT. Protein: CASSLTGQGVHSPLHF.

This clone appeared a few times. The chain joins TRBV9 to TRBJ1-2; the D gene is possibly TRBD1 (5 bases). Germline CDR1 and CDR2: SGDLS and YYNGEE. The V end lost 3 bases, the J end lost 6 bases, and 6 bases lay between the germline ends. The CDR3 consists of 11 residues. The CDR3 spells CASSARDGYTF. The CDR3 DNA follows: TGTGCCAGCAGCGCCAGGGATGGCTACACCTTC.

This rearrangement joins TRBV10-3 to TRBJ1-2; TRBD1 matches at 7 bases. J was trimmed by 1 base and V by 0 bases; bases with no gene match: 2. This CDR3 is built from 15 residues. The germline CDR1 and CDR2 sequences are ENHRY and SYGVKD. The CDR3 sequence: CAISESGQDNYGYTF. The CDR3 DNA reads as TGTGCCATCAGTGAGTCCGGACAGGATAACTATGGCTACACCTTC.

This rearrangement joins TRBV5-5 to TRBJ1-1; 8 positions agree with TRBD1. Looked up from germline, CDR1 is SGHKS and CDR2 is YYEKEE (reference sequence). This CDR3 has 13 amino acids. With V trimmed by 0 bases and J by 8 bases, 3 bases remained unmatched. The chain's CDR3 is CASSLAGGPEAFF. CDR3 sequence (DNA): TGTGCCAGCAGCTTGGCAGGGGGCCCAGAAGCTTTCTTT.

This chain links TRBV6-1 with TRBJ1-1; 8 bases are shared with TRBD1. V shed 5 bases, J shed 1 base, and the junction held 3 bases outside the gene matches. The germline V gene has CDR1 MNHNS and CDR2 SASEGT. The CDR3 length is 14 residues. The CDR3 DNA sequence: TGTGCCAGCAGTCGACAGGGGCAGAACACTGAAGCTTTCTTT. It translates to CASSRQGQNTEAFF.

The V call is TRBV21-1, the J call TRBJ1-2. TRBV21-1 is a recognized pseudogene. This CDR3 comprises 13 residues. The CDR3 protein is CASAPRGGYGYTF. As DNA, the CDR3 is TGTGCCAGCGCCCCCCGGGGTGGCTATGGCTACACCTTC.

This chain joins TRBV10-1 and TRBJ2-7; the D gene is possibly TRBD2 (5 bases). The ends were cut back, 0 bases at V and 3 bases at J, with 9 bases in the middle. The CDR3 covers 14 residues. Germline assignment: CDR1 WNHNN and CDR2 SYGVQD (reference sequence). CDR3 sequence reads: CASSESGVSYEQYF. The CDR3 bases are TGCGCCAGCAGTGAGTCCGGGGTCAGCTACGAGCAGTACTTC.

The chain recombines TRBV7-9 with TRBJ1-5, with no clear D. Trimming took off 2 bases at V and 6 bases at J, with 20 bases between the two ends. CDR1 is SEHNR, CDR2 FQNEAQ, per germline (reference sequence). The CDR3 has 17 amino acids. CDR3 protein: CASSLWVLSGSSQPQHF. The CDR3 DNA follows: TGTGCCAGCAGCTTATGGGTTTTAAGTGGGTCTAGTCAGCCCCAGCATTTT.

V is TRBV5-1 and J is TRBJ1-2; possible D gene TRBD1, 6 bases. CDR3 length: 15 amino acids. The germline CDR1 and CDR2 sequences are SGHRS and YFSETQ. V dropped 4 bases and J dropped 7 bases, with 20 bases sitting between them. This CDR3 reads CASSPGSSGVSGYTF. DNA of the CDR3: TGCGCCAGCAGCCCCGGTTCATCAGGGGTATCTGGCTACACCTTC.

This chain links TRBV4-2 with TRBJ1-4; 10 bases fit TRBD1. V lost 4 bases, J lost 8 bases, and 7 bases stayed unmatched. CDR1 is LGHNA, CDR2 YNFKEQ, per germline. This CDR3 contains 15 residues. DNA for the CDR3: TGTGCCAGCAGCCCGCCGGGACAGGGGAACGAAAAACTGTTTTTT. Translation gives CASSPPGQGNEKLFF.

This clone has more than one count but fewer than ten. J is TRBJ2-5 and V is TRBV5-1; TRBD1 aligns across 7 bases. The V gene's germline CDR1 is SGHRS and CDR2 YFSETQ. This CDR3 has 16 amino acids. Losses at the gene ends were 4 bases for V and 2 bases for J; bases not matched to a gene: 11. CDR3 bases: TGCGCCAGCAGCGCCGACTACGGGACAGCACAAGAGACCCAGTACTTC. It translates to CASSADYGTAQETQYF.

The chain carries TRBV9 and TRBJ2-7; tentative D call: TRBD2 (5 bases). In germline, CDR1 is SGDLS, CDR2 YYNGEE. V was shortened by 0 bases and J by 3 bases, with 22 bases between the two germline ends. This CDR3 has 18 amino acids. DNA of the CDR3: TGTGCCAGCAGCGTAGGAGGGCGTGAGTCTACTTTCTTCTACGAGCAGTACTTC. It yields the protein CASSVGGRESTFFYEQYF.

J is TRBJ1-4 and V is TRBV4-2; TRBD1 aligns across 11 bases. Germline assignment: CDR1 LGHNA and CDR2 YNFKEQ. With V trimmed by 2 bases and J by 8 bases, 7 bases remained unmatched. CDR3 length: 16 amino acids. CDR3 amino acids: CASSQSGTGGIEKLFF. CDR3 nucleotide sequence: TGTGCCAGCAGCCAATCCGGGACAGGGGGTATAGAAAAACTGTTTTTT.

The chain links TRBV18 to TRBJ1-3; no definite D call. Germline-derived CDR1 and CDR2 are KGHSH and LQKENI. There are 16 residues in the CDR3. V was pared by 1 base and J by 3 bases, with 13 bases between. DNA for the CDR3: TGTGCCAGCTCACCACTCGATTCGGAGGTTGGAAACACCATATATTTT. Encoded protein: CASSPLDSEVGNTIYF.

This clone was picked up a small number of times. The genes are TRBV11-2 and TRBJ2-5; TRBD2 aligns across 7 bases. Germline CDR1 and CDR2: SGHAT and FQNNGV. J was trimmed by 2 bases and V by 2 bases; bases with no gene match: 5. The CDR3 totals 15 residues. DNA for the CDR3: TGTGCCAGCAGCTTAACTAGCGTTTTTCAAGAGACCCAGTACTTC. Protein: CASSLTSVFQETQYF.

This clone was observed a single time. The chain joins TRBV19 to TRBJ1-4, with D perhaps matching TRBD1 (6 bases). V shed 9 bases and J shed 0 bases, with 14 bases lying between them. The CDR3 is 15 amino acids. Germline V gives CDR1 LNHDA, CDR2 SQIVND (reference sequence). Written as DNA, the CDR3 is TGTGCCAGCGCCTTGCAGGGGCCAACTAATGAAAAACTGTTTTTT. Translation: CASALQGPTNEKLFF. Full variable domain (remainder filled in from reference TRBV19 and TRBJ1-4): DGGITQSPKYLFRKEGQNVTLSCEQNLNHDAMYWYRQDPGQGLRLIYYSQIVNDFQKGDIAEGYSVSREKKESFPLTVTSAQKNPTAFYLCASALQGPTNEKLFFGSGTQLSVL.

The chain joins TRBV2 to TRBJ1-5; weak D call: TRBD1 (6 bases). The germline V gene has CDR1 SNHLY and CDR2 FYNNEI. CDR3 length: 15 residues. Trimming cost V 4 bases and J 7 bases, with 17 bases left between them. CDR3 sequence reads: CASSGGGLRKQPQHF. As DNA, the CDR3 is TGTGCCAGCAGTGGGGGGGGCCTCAGAAAGCAGCCCCAGCATTTT.

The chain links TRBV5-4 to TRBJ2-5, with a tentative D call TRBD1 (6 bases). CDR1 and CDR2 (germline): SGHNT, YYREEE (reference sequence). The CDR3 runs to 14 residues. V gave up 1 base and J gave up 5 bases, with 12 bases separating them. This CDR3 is CASSLPHRAETQYF. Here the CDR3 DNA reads TGTGCCAGCAGCTTGCCCCACAGGGCCGAGACCCAGTACTTC.

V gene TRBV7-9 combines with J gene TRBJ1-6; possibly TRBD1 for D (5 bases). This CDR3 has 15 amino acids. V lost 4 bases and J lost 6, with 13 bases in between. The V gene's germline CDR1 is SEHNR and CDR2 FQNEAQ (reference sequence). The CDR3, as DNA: TGTGCCAGCAGCTCCTTAAGACAGAGTAATTCACCCCTCCACTTT. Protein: CASSSLRQSNSPLHF.

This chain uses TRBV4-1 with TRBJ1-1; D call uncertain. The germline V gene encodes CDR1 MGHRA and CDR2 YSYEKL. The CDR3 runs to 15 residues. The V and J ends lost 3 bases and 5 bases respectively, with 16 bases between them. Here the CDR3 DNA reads TGCGCCAGCAGCCAGGAGGGAGGGCGACGTACTGAAGCTTTCTTT. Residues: CASSQEGGRRTEAFF.

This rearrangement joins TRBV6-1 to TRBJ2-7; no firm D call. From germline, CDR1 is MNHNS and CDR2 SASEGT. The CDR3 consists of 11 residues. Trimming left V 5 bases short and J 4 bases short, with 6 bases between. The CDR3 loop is CASSLEYEQYF. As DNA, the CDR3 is TGTGCCAGCAGTCTGGAGTACGAGCAGTACTTC.

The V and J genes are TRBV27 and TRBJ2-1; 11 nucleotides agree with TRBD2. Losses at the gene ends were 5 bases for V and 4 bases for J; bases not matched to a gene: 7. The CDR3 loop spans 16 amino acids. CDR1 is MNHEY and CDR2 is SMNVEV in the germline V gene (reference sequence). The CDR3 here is CASSPLAGGLYNEQFF. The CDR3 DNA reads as TGTGCCAGCAGTCCCCTAGCGGGGGGCCTATACAATGAGCAGTTCTTC.

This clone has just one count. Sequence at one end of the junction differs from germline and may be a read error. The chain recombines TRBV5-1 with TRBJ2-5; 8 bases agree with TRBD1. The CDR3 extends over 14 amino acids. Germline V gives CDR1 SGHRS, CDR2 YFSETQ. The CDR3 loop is CASSQGQAQETQYF. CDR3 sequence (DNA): TGCGCCAGCAGCCAGGGACAGGCTCAAGAAACCCAGTACTTC.

The CDR3 here is CASSVMREAEAFF. Written as DNA, the CDR3 is TGCGCCAGCAGCGTTATGAGGGAGGCTGAAGCTTTCTTT. The V gene is TRBV5-1, the J gene TRBJ1-1; D gene unclear. CDR1 and CDR2 from the germline V gene are SGHRS and YFSETQ. The ends were cut back, 4 bases at V and 6 bases at J, with 13 bases in the middle. The CDR3 sequence is 13 residues long.

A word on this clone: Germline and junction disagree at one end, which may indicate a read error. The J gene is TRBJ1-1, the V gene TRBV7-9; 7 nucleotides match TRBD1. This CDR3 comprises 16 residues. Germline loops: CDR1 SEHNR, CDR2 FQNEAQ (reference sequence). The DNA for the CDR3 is TGTTCCAGCAGCTTAGGGGCAGGGGGGTTGAACACTGAAGCTTTCTTT. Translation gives CSSSLGAGGLNTEAFF.

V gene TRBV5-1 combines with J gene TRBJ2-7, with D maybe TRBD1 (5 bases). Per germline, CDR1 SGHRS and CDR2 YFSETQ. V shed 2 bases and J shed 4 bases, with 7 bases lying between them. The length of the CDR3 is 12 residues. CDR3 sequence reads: CASSLGAYEQYF. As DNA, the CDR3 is TGCGCCAGCAGCTTAGGGGCGTACGAGCAGTACTTC.